This T cell receptor (beta chain) was recovered during a study of CD8 T cells in ankylosing spondylitis. The study, taken as a whole, reports: A CD8+ phenotype characterized the disease-linked clones, which were relatively rare in peripheral blood. There was a TCR beta motif, made of 7 or 8 highly homologous variants, that appeared characteristic of ankylosing spondylitis blood. Several of the motif variants were reported before in synovial fluid and blood from reactive arthritis. The study looked at matched synovial fluid samples from ankylosing spondylitis patients. Disease-linked clones were reported to be significantly enriched there.

Scientists made TCR beta libraries using quantitative 5'-RACE with molecular barcodes. TCRdb ran MiXCR on the 5' RACE reads and lists one entry per CDR3 protein. The sample carries around 490,000 distinct CDR3 sequences, about 5.4% recorded once. The CDR3 extends over 12 amino acids. Per germline, CDR1 MNHNY and CDR2 SVGAGI (reference sequence). V was trimmed by 10 bases and J by 3 bases, leaving 13 bases between them. Remarks on this clonotype: Its antigen is not identified.

The sample consisted of blood, either unsorted or a sorted T cell fraction (not recorded which). The source is a male donor with ankylosing spondylitis. This chain joins TRBV6-6 and TRBJ2-7; D is unresolved. The CDR3 sequence: CATSDTYYEQYF. The CDR3 nucleotides are TGTGCCACTAGTGACACCTACTACGAGCAGTACTTC.